This passage covers 11 T cell receptor beta chains from one sample sequenced in a study of OX40 agonist ivuxolimab in advanced cancers. Produced via immunoSEQ multiplex PCR; TCRdb's table is partial and in-frame only. Of some 100,000 clones listed, approximately 80% were seen once; the top ten hold about 5.5%. The sequenced sample was CD4+ or CD8+ T cells sorted from blood, obtained in a trial of the OX40 agonist ivuxolimab. All receptors come from an adult with an advanced solid tumor such as melanoma, head and neck, liver or kidney cancer.

This chain connects TRBV7-2 to TRBJ1-3; no clear D gene. Trimming removed 8 bases from V and 0 bases from J, with 5 bases in between. The CDR3 is 12 amino acids. CDR1 is SGHTA, CDR2 FQGNSA, per germline. The CDR3 DNA follows: TGTGCCAGCGGGGACTCTGGAAACACCATATATTTT. It codes for CASGDSGNTIYF.

The chain has TRBV7-2 and TRBJ2-3; D is unresolved. CDR3 length: 13 amino acids. Per germline, CDR1 SGHTA and CDR2 FQGNSA. V was shortened by 5 bases and J by 4 bases, with 10 bases between the two germline ends. DNA for the CDR3: TGTGCCAGCAGCCCCCAAAGGCCAGATACGCAGTATTTT. It specifies CASSPQRPDTQYF.

This sequence joins TRBV6-5 and TRBJ2-7, with 12 bases aligning to TRBD2. The CDR3 has 15 amino acids. V dropped 5 bases and J dropped 3; count of bases not matched to a gene: 5. The germline CDR1 and CDR2 sequences are MNHEY and SVGAGI. As DNA, the CDR3 is TGTGCCAGCAGTGACTGGACTAGCGGGAACTACGAGCAGTACTTC. It is translated as CASSDWTSGNYEQYF.

This rearrangement joins TRBV10-3 to TRBJ1-2; no firm D call. V lost 3 bases and J 0 bases, leaving 11 bases between the germline ends. Germline assignment: CDR1 ENHRY and CDR2 SYGVKD. The CDR3 is made up of 15 amino acids. Here the CDR3 DNA reads TGTGCCATCAGTGACACACAGACAACTAACTATGGCTACACCTTC. Translating gives CAISDTQTTNYGYTF.

The chain has TRBV6-5 and TRBJ1-4; a weak D match, TRBD1 (6 bases). The CDR3 has 15 residues. V gave up 2 bases and J gave up 8 bases, with 15 bases separating them. The germline V gene encodes CDR1 MNHEY and CDR2 SVGAGI. CDR3 sequence reads: CASSYTAGESEKLFF. In nucleotides, the CDR3 is TGTGCCAGCAGTTACACCGCAGGGGAAAGCGAAAAACTGTTTTTT.

The CDR3: CASSSTSVGTDTQYF. CDR3 in DNA: TGTGCCAGCAGCTCGACTAGCGTCGGGACAGATACGCAGTATTTT. This sequence joins TRBV9 and TRBJ2-3; 8 nucleotides line up with TRBD2. This CDR3 has 15 amino acids. The trim removed 4 bases at V and 3 bases at J, leaving 7 bases unmatched. The germline CDR1 and CDR2 sequences are SGDLS and YYNGEE.

This chain links TRBV6-1 with TRBJ1-5; 7 bases map to TRBD1. The germline V gene has CDR1 MNHNS and CDR2 SASEGT. The CDR3 spans 13 residues. Germline trimming cut 4 bases from V and 5 bases from J; bases unmatched to any gene: 2. The CDR3, as DNA: TGTGCCAGCAGTGGGACAGGTCATCAGCCCCAGCATTTT. This codes for CASSGTGHQPQHF.

The chain couples TRBV18 to TRBJ2-7, with D maybe TRBD1 (5 bases). CDR1 is KGHSH and CDR2 is LQKENI in the germline V gene. CDR3 length: 15 residues. V was clipped by 1 base and J by 7 bases, with 17 bases between them. The CDR3 region has the DNA TGTGCCAGCTCACCACGGGCAGGGAACGAAGGAGAGCAGTACTTC. Its protein is CASSPRAGNEGEQYF. Filled out from reference TRBV18 and TRBJ2-7, the complete variable domain reads NAGVMQNPRHLVRRRGQEARLRCSPMKGHSHVYWYRQLPEEGLKFMVYLQKENIIDESGMPKERFSAEFPKEGPSILRIQQVVRGDSAAYFCASSPRAGNEGEQYFGPGTRLTVT.

This chain links TRBV2 with TRBJ2-3; D is undetermined. V was trimmed by 8 bases and J by 0 bases, leaving 6 bases between them. The CDR3 sequence is 12 residues long. Germline values: CDR1 SNHLY, CDR2 FYNNEI. The CDR3 bases are TGTGCCAGCGTGCGTAGCACAGATACGCAGTATTTT. Translating it yields CASVRSTDTQYF.

The rearrangement uses TRBV19 and TRBJ2-3; D remains unclear. Trimming cost V 3 bases and J 3 bases, with 7 bases left between them. The germline V gene encodes CDR1 LNHDA and CDR2 SQIVND (reference sequence). The CDR3 contains 13 residues. The CDR3 reads CASSMRGTDTQYF. The CDR3 nucleotides read TGTGCCAGTAGTATGCGTGGGACAGATACGCAGTATTTT.

There are a few counts of this clone. The CDR3 DNA reads TGTGCCAGCAGCTTGGGGGCCAGGGCGAACACTGAAGCTTTCTTT. Amino acid sequence: CASSLGARANTEAFF. The gene calls are TRBV5-6 and TRBJ1-1; D is perhaps TRBD1 (5 bases). V was trimmed by 0 bases and J by 1 base, leaving 10 bases between them. Per the germline V gene, CDR1 is SGHDT and CDR2 is YYEEEE. The CDR3 totals 15 residues.